The 5 T cell receptor beta chains reported below all come from one sample, sequenced in a study of post-analysis software for immune sequencing data. These TCRs' antigens remain unknown. Unique molecular identifiers tagged the TCR beta cDNA libraries. From the PCR reads, TCRdb called clonotypes with MiXCR, one entry per CDR3 protein. The repertoire holds some 240,000 distinct CDR3 sequences, 35% to 40% seen once, with under 5% in the top ten. Whole-study results and caveats: TRBV segments more frequent in patients than in controls numbered several and included TRBV5-6, TRBV5-1 and TRBV20-1.

Source material: blood. The origin of the receptors is a girl aged 10-17 years with multiple sclerosis.

The V gene is TRBV20-1, the J gene TRBJ1-2; no firm D call. The CDR3 is made up of 10 amino acids. Germline CDR1 reads DFQATT; CDR2 reads SNEGSKA (reference sequence). V was trimmed by 3 bases and J by 7 bases, leaving 6 bases between them. This CDR3 reads CSASLLGYTF. CDR3 coding DNA: TGCAGTGCTAGTTTACTTGGCTACACCTTC.

This clonotype was counted ten times or more. The V call is TRBV14, the J call TRBJ1-4; 9 bases align to TRBD1. The CDR3 totals 14 residues. Trimming took 4 bases from V and 8 from J; bases not matched to a gene: 5. In germline, CDR1 is SGHDN, CDR2 FVKESK. The CDR3 region is CASSPRQGGEKLFF. CDR3 in DNA: TGTGCCAGCAGCCCCCGACAGGGGGGGGAAAAACTGTTTTTT. Together with reference TRBV14 and TRBJ1-4, the CDR3 gives the full variable domain: EAGVTQFPSHSVIEKGQTVTLRCDPISGHDNLYWYRRVMGKEIKFLLHFVKESKQDESGMPNNRFLAERTGGTYSTLKVQPAELEDSGVYFCASSPRQGGEKLFFGSGTQLSVL.

V is TRBV7-2 and J is TRBJ2-3; D is ambiguous. This CDR3 spans 14 amino acids. Germline lookup yields CDR1 SGHTA and CDR2 FQGNSA. V was clipped by 4 bases and J by 4 bases, with 12 bases between them. As DNA, the CDR3 is TGTGCCAGCAGCTCCCGAGAGTTCGCAGATACGCAGTATTTT. Residues: CASSSREFADTQYF.

Many counts were recorded for this clonotype. The chain employs TRBV5-1 and TRBJ1-1; no clear D. CDR1 and CDR2 (germline): SGHRS, YFSETQ. This CDR3 region has 15 residues. Deletions cut 3 bases from V and 2 bases from J, with 14 bases between. In DNA, the CDR3 is TGCGCCAGCAGCTCCCTCGCCGGAGGTAACACTGAAGCTTTCTTT. Amino acids: CASSSLAGGNTEAFF.

The V gene is TRBV10-3, the J gene TRBJ2-3; D is undetermined. With 1 base removed from V and 1 base from J, the gap between germline ends came to 3 bases. The germline V gene encodes CDR1 ENHRY and CDR2 SYGVKD. The CDR3 contains 13 residues. For the CDR3, the DNA is TGTGCCATCAGTGAGTTGGGCACAGATACGCAGTATTTT. Its protein is CAISELGTDTQYF.